Listed below are T cell receptor beta chains from one sample, sequenced in a study of T cell changes during pregnancy in multiple sclerosis. Clones were sequenced by immunoSEQ multiplex PCR, and TCRdb holds only the in-frame ones, with some missing. The repertoire holds 90,000 to 130,000 clones, with about 94% as singletons. Here the sequenced sample was peripheral blood, taken in the third trimester of pregnancy. These receptors all come from a female donor with multiple sclerosis, enrolled in a pregnancy study. Each CDR3 is given with its conserved first and last residue. The D gene is left open where the match is weak. The size entry is marked missing in some rows and otherwise reads once, few, many or a size class.

>NA|TRBV7-2|TRBJ2-7|NA
TGTGCCAGCAGCTTAGAGACAACAACCTACGAGCAGTACTTC
CASSLETTTYEQYF
>NA|TRBV5-1|TRBJ2-3|TRBD2
TGCGCCAGCAGCTCTCCTAGCGGGAGGGCCTCAGATACGCAGTATTTT
CASSSPSGRASDTQYF
>NA|TRBV7-6|TRBJ2-3|NA
TGTGCCAGCAGCTCCAACAGGGAATGGGGCACAGATACGCAGTATTTT
CASSSNREWGTDTQYF
>NA|TRBV11-1|TRBJ1-6|NA
TGTGCCAGCAGCTTATCTGGAGGGGCAGATAATTCACCCCTCCACTTT
CASSLSGGADNSPLHF
>once|TRBV10-1|TRBJ1-5|NA
TGCGCCGGCGTCCGGGGGAGAAGCAATCAGCCCCAGCATTTT
CAGVRGRSNQPQHF
>NA|TRBV11-1|TRBJ2-1|NA
TGTGCCAGCACCGGGCGGGGTGGGGGTGAGCAGTTCTTC
CASTGRGGGEQFF
>NA|TRBV28|TRBJ2-7|TRBD2
TGTGCCACCATGACTAGCGGGAGAGGGGAGGCCTACGAGCAGTACTTC
CATMTSGRGEAYEQYF
>NA|TRBV10-3|TRBJ2-2|NA
TGTGCCATCAGTGTCATCCCTCCCGAACTTAGCACCGGGGAGCTGTTTTTT
CAISVIPPELSTGELFF
>once|TRBV30|TRBJ2-5|NA
TGTGCCTGGAGAGAGAAGGAGACCCAGTACTTC
CAWREKETQYF
>NA|TRBV19|TRBJ1-5|NA
TGTGCCAGTAGTATGAGCTCCCCTCAGCCCCAGCATTTT
CASSMSSPQPQHF
>NA|TRBV2|TRBJ1-3|TRBD1
TGTGCCAGCATTCCTAGGGGGCCCGGAAACACCATATATTTT
CASIPRGPGNTIYF
>once|TRBV5-6|TRBJ1-4|NA
TGTGCCAGCAGTGGGACTCCCGGGATCACTAATGAAAAACTGTTTTTT
CASSGTPGITNEKLFF
>NA|TRBV2|TRBJ1-1|NA
TGTGCCAGCAGGGCGGCGGCAGGGATAGCTGAAGCTTTCTTT
CASRAAAGIAEAFF
>NA|TRBV14|TRBJ2-7|NA
TGTGCCAGCAGCCAAGATGCGCGACAGGCGTTTTCCTACGAGCAGTACTTC
CASSQDARQAFSYEQYF
>NA|TRBV7-9|TRBJ2-5|TRBD1
TGTGCCAGCAGTCGACGACAGGGGGCAGAAGAGACCCAGTACTTC
CASSRRQGAEETQYF
>NA|TRBV21-1|TRBJ2-7|NA
TGTGCCAGCACCGACGGAGCCTTCGGATACGAGCAGTACTTC
CASTDGAFGYEQYF
>NA|TRBV13|TRBJ2-3|TRBD2
TGTGCCAGCAGCTTTGAAGGGGAGGGACGGTGGGATACGCAGTATTTT
CASSFEGEGRWDTQYF
>once|TRBV5-1|TRBJ2-2|TRBD2
TGCGCCAGCAGCCCCGAGCCCAGTAGCGGGACGTTTATAGGCACCGGGGAGCTGTTTTTT
CASSPEPSSGTFIGTGELFF
>NA|TRBV6-1|TRBJ1-1|NA
TGTGCCAGCAGGTACAGGGTAAACACTGAAGCTTTCTTT
CASRYRVNTEAFF
>NA|TRBV30|TRBJ1-1|NA
TGTGCCTGGAGTGTACAGGGTGGTATCACTGAAGCTTTCTTT
CAWSVQGGITEAFF
>NA|TRBV7-9|TRBJ2-1|TRBD2
TGTGCCAGCAGCTTAGCGCTAGCGGGAGGCAATGAGCAGTTCTTC
CASSLALAGGNEQFF
>NA|TRBV10-3|TRBJ2-1|TRBD1
TGTGCCATCAGTGAAGGGGGACAGGGGGCCTACAATGAGCAGTTCTTC
CAISEGGQGAYNEQFF
>NA|TRBV2|TRBJ2-3|NA
TGTGCCAGCGCAGGATCTAGCACAGATACGCAGTATTTT
CASAGSSTDTQYF